A selection of T cell receptor beta chains follows, all from one sample in a study of breast tumors, draining lymph nodes, adjacent tissues. TCRdb reprocessed the multiplex PCR reads via MiXCR and lists one record per CDR3 protein. This sample has about 270,000 distinct CDR3 sequences, with over 30% found just once. Sequenced material: axillary lymph node tissue. These receptor sequences come from a female donor with breast cancer. Some clones in this sample may be carry-over from other donors' samples. Each CDR3 is given with its conserved first and last residue. Fields, in order: V gene, J gene, clone size, D gene, CDR3 protein, CDR3 DNA. A D gene is named only where the DNA matches it firmly. Clone size is stated in some rows and not others, as once, few, many or a class when expanded.

TRBV19,TRBJ2-5,-,TRBD2,CASSKEGSGLAGFGMEETQYF,TGTGCCAGTAGTAAGGAGGGCTCGGGACTAGCGGGATTCGGGATGGAAGAGACCCAGTACTTC
TRBV9,TRBJ1-2,many,-,CASSPALDYGYTF,TGTGCCAGCAGCCCGGCCCTCGACTATGGCTACACCTTC
TRBV15,TRBJ2-3,many,-,CATIGLGDTDTQYF,TGTGCCACGATCGGGCTCGGGGACACAGATACGCAGTATTTT
TRBV30,TRBJ1-4,few,-,CAWSNSGTTLGLFF,TGTGCCTGGAGTAATTCCGGGACAACACTCGGGCTGTTTTTT
TRBV5-6,TRBJ1-1,few,-,CASSPGLVMNTEAFF,TGTGCCAGCAGCCCAGGACTGGTAATGAACACTGAAGCTTTCTTT
TRBV6-5,TRBJ2-1,few,-,CASMRERAPTYNEQFF,TGTGCCAGCATGAGGGAGCGGGCGCCGACCTACAATGAGCAGTTCTTC
TRBV7-7,TRBJ2-3,many,-,CASSLDAGSADTQYF,TGTGCTAGCAGCTTAGATGCCGGGAGTGCAGATACGCAGTATTTT
TRBV12-3/TRBV12-4,TRBJ2-3,few,TRBD2,CASSFYVSGSITTDTQYF,TGTGCCAGCAGTTTCTATGTTAGCGGGAGTATTACGACAGATACGCAGTATTTT
TRBV6-6,TRBJ2-3,many,TRBD2,CASSHSTSGGSDTQYF,TGTGCCAGCAGTCACTCGACGTCGGGAGGCTCAGATACGCAGTATTTT
TRBV7-3,TRBJ2-6,-,TRBD1,CASSQGLLSGQGTHVLTF,TGTGCCAGCAGCCAAGGGCTGCTTTCGGGACAGGGGACCCACGTCCTGACTTTC
TRBV20-1,TRBJ1-2,many,TRBD1,CSARVGQEGYTF,TGCAGTGCTAGAGTGGGACAGGAAGGCTACACCTTC
TRBV20-1,TRBJ1-5,-,-,CSATNPAGGLETQHF,TGCAGTGCTACCAACCCAGCGGGAGGCTTGGAGACCCAGCATTTT
TRBV7-6,TRBJ1-4,many,TRBD1,CASSLVAGTGSEKLFF,TGTGCCAGCAGCTTAGTAGCGGGGACAGGGAGTGAAAAACTGTTTTTT
TRBV11-3,TRBJ2-3,many,TRBD2,CASMGLAGVEADTQYF,TGTGCCAGCATGGGCCTAGCGGGAGTGGAAGCAGATACGCAGTATTTT
TRBV27,TRBJ2-5,many,TRBD1,CASSFGDRGKTQYF,TGTGCCAGCAGTTTTGGGGACAGGGGAAAGACCCAGTACTTC
TRBV20-1,TRBJ1-6,-,TRBD1,CSADTGVARTSPLHF,TGCAGTGCTGACACAGGGGTGGCCCGTACTTCACCCCTCCACTTT
TRBV5-1,TRBJ2-3,many,-,CASSLSLASTDTQYF,TGCGCCAGCAGCTTGAGTCTAGCGAGCACAGATACGCAGTATTTT
TRBV18,TRBJ2-2,-,-,CASSPGEGTGELFF,TGTGCCAGCTCACCCGGAGAGGGCACCGGGGAGCTGTTTTTT
TRBV7-8,TRBJ2-5,many,-,CASSSLSGQETQYF,TGTGCCAGCAGCAGCCTGAGCGGACAAGAGACCCAGTACTTC
TRBV29-1,TRBJ2-7,many,-,CSAAPRDPFYEQYF,TGCAGCGCCGCCCCCAGGGACCCATTCTACGAGCAGTACTTC
TRBV29-1,TRBJ2-2,-,-,CSVSRADGELFF,TGCAGCGTTAGCCGAGCGGACGGGGAGCTGTTTTTT
TRBV7-8,TRBJ1-2,many,TRBD1,CASSYQTGDPGGYTF,TGTGCCAGCAGCTACCAAACAGGGGACCCTGGGGGCTACACCTTC
TRBV4-2,TRBJ2-3,-,TRBD2,CASSQLAGDTQYF,TGTGCCAGCAGCCAGCTAGCGGGAGATACGCAGTATTTT
TRBV6-2/TRBV6-3,TRBJ2-5,-,-,CASSYFQGGTQYF,TGTGCCAGCAGTTATTTCCAGGGGGGGACCCAGTACTTC
TRBV4-1,TRBJ2-5,many,-,CASSQVGAAGETQYF,TGCGCCAGCAGCCAAGTGGGGGCCGCTGGGGAGACCCAGTACTTC
TRBV29-1,TRBJ1-1,-,-,CSWTEAFF,TGCAGCTGGACTGAAGCTTTCTTT
TRBV7-2,TRBJ2-3,many,TRBD2,CASSLELATDTQYF,TGTGCCAGCAGCTTAGAACTAGCGACAGATACGCAGTATTTT
TRBV3-1,TRBJ2-5,few,TRBD2,CASRLAGVWETQYF,TGTGCCAGCCGACTAGCGGGAGTGTGGGAGACCCAGTACTTC
TRBV11-2,TRBJ2-7,many,-,CASSFRGVYEQYF,TGTGCCAGCAGCTTTCGCGGGGTCTACGAGCAGTACTTC
TRBV13,TRBJ1-2,many,-,CASSLGRTKGANYGYTF,TGTGCCAGCAGCTTAGGCCGCACTAAAGGGGCTAACTATGGCTACACCTTC
TRBV5-1,TRBJ2-3,many,-,CASSDQGDRTDTQYF,TGCGCCAGCAGCGACCAGGGCGATCGGACAGATACGCAGTATTTT
TRBV5-1,TRBJ2-5,many,-,CASSLGQGGAETQYF,TGCGCCAGCAGCTTGGGACAGGGAGGAGCGGAGACCCAGTACTTC
TRBV7-8,TRBJ1-1,-,-,CASSVRSTTEAFF,TGTGCCAGCAGCGTCAGGTCTACCACTGAAGCTTTCTTT
TRBV5-1,TRBJ2-3,many,-,CASDPQGRTDTQYF,TGCGCCAGCGACCCCCAAGGACGCACAGATACGCAGTATTTT
TRBV20-1,TRBJ2-3,-,-,CSAREPGVRARTDTQYF,TGCAGTGCTAGAGAACCCGGGGTGAGGGCCCGGACAGATACGCAGTATTTT
TRBV25-1,TRBJ1-1,-,-,CASSRERNTEAFF,TGTGCCAGCAGCCGGGAGAGGAACACTGAAGCTTTCTTT
TRBV7-2,TRBJ2-7,many,-,CASSRPGYEQYF,TGTGCCAGCAGCCGGCCGGGGTACGAGCAGTACTTC
TRBV20-1,TRBJ1-5,-,TRBD1,CSVQTGDNQPQHF,TGCAGTGTCCAGACAGGGGACAATCAGCCCCAGCATTTT
TRBV14,TRBJ2-1,many,TRBD2,CASSPFASGRRTSYNEQFF,TGTGCCAGCAGCCCATTTGCTAGCGGGCGCCGAACATCCTACAATGAGCAGTTCTTC
TRBV3-1,TRBJ2-7,-,-,CASSQDLRVAYEQYF,TGCGCCAGCAGCCAAGATCTTCGGGTTGCGTACGAGCAGTACTTC
TRBV19,TRBJ2-1,many,TRBD2,CASSSQLAGGYEQFF,TGTGCCAGTAGTTCCCAACTAGCGGGAGGGTATGAGCAGTTCTTC
TRBV2,TRBJ1-4,many,TRBD1,CASSDGQAPNEKLFF,TGTGCCAGCAGTGACGGACAGGCGCCAAATGAAAAACTGTTTTTT
TRBV5-4,TRBJ2-3,-,-,CASSLGASAPSDTQYF,TGTGCCAGCAGCTTGGGGGCTTCCGCCCCATCAGATACGCAGTATTTT
TRBV5-6,TRBJ1-1,few,-,CASSWGHMNTEAFF,TGTGCCAGCAGCTGGGGACACATGAACACTGAAGCTTTCTTT
TRBV6-1,TRBJ1-5,-,-,CASRRRYSNQPQHF,TGTGCCAGCAGACGACGGTATAGCAATCAGCCCCAGCATTTT
TRBV7-2,TRBJ2-4,few,TRBD2,CASSILAGGPRAKNIQYF,TGTGCCAGCAGCATTCTAGCGGGAGGGCCAAGAGCCAAAAACATTCAGTACTTC
TRBV13,TRBJ1-6,many,TRBD1,CASSLAGTGFSPLHF,TGTGCCAGCAGCTTAGCAGGGACAGGATTCTCACCCCTCCACTTT
TRBV3-1,TRBJ1-2,-,-,CASSHERQRYTF,TGTGCCAGCAGCCATGAGAGACAACGCTACACCTTC
TRBV6-1,TRBJ2-7,many,TRBD1,CASSEVGTAPYEQYF,TGTGCCAGCAGTGAAGTGGGGACAGCTCCCTACGAGCAGTACTTC
TRBV20-1,TRBJ1-2,-,-,CSARKGTNYAYTF,TGCAGTGCTAGAAAGGGAACTAACTATGCCTACACCTTC